This T cell receptor (beta chain) was recorded in a study of blood T cell repertoires in COVID-19. Looking at the study overall: Whether acute or convalescent, the COVID-19 samples came from the United States, Italy and Spain.

Germline V gene sequence: CDR1 MNHNY, CDR2 SVGAGI (reference sequence). With V trimmed by 2 bases and J by 5 bases, 6 bases remained unmatched. The CDR3 is 15 amino acids. Data came from immunoSEQ multiplex PCR; TCRdb stores just in-frame clones and leaves some out. Among about 120,000 clones listed, around nine tenths were seen once. The receptor was derived from a human donor in a cohort sampled during active COVID-19. The chain is built from TRBV6-6 and TRBJ1-1, with 9 bases identical to TRBD1. The sequenced sample consisted of peripheral blood. The CDR3 here is CASSYTGGGGTEAFF. In DNA, the CDR3 is TGTGCCAGCAGTTACACAGGGGGCGGGGGGACTGAAGCTTTCTTT.